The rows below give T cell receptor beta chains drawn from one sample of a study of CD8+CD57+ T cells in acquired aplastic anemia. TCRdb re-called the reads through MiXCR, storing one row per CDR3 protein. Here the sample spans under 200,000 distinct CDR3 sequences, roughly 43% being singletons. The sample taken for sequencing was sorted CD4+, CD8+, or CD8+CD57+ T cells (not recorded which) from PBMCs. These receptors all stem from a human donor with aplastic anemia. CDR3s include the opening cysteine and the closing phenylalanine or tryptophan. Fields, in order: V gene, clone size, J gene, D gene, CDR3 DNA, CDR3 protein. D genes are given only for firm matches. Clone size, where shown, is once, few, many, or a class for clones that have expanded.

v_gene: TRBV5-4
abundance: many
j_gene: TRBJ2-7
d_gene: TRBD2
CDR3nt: TGTGCCAGCAGTCCGACTAGCGGGAAAGACTACGAGCAGTACTTC
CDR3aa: CASSPTSGKDYEQYF

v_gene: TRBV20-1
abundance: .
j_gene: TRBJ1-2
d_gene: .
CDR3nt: TGCAGTGCTAGCTTCTATGGCTACACCTTC
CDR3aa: CSASFYGYTF

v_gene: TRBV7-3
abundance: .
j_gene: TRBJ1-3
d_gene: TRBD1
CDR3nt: TGTGCCAGCAGCTTAACCTCCGGGACAGCCTACCCGAGTGGGGCTGGAAACACCATATATTTT
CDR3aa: CASSLTSGTAYPSGAGNTIYF

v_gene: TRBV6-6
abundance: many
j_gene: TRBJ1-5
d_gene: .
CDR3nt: TGTGCCAGCAGTTACGGAGGGGGGAGTCAGCCCCAGCATTTT
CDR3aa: CASSYGGGSQPQHF

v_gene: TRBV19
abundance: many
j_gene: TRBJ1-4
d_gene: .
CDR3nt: TGTGCCAGTAGTCTAGATGAAAAACTGTTTTTT
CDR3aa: CASSLDEKLFF

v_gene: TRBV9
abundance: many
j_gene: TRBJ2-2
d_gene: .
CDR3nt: TGTGCCAGCAGCGCCGACGGTCGGGCGGCCGGGGAGCTGTTTTTT
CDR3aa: CASSADGRAAGELFF

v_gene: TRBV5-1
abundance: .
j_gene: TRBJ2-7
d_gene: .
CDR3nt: TGCGCCAGCAGCCGTTCCCCGGGGGAGCAGTACTTC
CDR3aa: CASSRSPGEQYF

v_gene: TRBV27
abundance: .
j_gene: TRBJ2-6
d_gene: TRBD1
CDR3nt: TGTGCCAGCAGTATAGGGACAGGGGGGAGCTCTGGGGCCAACGTCCTGACTTTC
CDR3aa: CASSIGTGGSSGANVLTF

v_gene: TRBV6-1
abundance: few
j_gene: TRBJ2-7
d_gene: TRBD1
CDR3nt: TGTGCCAGCGTGGGGGGACCGGGACAGGGACAGGCCCCCTACGAGCAGTACTTC
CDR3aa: CASVGGPGQGQAPYEQYF

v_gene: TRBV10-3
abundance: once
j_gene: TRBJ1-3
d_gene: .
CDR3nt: TGTGGCATCTCTAGTTCGAGCTCTGGAAACACCATATATTTT
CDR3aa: CGISSSSSGNTIYF

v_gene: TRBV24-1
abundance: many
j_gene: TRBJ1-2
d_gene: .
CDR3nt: TGTGCCACCAGTGATTCCGGAGAGGTTGGCTACACCTTC
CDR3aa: CATSDSGEVGYTF

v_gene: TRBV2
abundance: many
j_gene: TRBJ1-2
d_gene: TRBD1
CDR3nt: TGTGCCAGCAGGGAAGGAGGGACAGGATTTTATGGCTACACCTTC
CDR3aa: CASREGGTGFYGYTF

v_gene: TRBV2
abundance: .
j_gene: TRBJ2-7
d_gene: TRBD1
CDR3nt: TGTGCCAGCCGCGCACAGGGGGCACACGAGCAGTACTTC
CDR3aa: CASRAQGAHEQYF

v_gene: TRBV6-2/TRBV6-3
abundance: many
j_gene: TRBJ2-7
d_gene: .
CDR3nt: TGTGCCAGCAGTCTCCTGACCTACGAGCAGTACTTC
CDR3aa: CASSLLTYEQYF

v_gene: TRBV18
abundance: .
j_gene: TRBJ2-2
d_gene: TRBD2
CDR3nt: TGTGCCAGCTCACCACAGCGGGAGAACACCGGGGAGCTGTTTTTT
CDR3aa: CASSPQRENTGELFF

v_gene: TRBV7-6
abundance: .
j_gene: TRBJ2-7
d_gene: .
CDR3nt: TGTGCCAGCAGCTTAGGAGTCGGCTACGAGCAGTACTTC
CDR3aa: CASSLGVGYEQYF

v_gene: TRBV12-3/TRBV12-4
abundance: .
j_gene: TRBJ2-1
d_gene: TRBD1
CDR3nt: TGTGCCAGCAGGCCCCCGGGACAGAACTACAATGAGCAGTTCTTC
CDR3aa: CASRPPGQNYNEQFF

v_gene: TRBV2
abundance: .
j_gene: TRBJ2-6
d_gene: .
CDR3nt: TGTGCCAGCAGTGAAGGTGGCGGGACCTCTGGGGCCAACGTCCTGACTTTC
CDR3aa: CASSEGGGTSGANVLTF

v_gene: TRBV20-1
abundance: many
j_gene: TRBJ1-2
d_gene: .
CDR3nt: TGCAGTGTCGGAGGCCTTTATGGCTACACCTTC
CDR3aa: CSVGGLYGYTF

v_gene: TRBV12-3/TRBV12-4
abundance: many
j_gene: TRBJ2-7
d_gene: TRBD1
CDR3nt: TGTGCCAGCAGCTTGTCTCGACAGGGGGAGCAGTACTTC
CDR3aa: CASSLSRQGEQYF

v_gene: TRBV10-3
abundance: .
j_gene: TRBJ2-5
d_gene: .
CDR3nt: TGTGCCATCAGTGAGTCGAGAGTCGGGGCAGAAAAAGAGACCCAGTACTTC
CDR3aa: CAISESRVGAEKETQYF

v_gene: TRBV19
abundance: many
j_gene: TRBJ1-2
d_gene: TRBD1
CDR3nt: TGTGCCAGTAGTAGCGCACGGACAGGGGAACATGGCTACACCTTC
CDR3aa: CASSSARTGEHGYTF

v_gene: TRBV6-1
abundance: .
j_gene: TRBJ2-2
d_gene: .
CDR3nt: TGTGCCGGCCAGCCTAGCGCCGGGAAGCTGTTTTTT
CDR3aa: CAGQPSAGKLFF

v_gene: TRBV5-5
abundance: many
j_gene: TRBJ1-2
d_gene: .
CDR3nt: TGTGCCAGCAGCTTGAGAGAGTACAACTATGGCTACACCTTC
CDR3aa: CASSLREYNYGYTF

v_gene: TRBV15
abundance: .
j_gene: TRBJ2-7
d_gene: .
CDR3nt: TGTGCCACCAGCAGAGTGCTATCTCGGACAGTTAGCCACGAGCAGTACTTC
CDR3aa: CATSRVLSRTVSHEQYF

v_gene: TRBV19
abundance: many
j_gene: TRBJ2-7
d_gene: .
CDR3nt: TGTGCCAGTAGTATGCGGGGTAGAGACTACGAGCAGTACTTC
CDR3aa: CASSMRGRDYEQYF

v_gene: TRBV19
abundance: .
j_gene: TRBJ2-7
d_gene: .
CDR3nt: TGTGCCAGTAGTGGGACAAGGCTCCCCTACGAGCAGTACTTC
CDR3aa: CASSGTRLPYEQYF

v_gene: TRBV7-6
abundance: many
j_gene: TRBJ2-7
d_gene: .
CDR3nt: TGTGCCAGCAGCCCCCTCCGGGACGGCTACGAGCAGTACTTC
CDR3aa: CASSPLRDGYEQYF

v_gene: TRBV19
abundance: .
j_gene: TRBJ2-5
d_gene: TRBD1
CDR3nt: TGTGCCGGTAGTATCGGACAGGGCCAAGAGACCCAGTACTTC
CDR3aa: CAGSIGQGQETQYF